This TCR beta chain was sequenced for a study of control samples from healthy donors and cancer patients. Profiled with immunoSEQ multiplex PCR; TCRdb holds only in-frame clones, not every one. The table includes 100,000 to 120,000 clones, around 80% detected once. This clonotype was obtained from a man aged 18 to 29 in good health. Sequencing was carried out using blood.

The CDR3 loop is CASRGTHNEQFF. Here the CDR3 DNA reads TGTGCCAGTAGGGGAACGCACAATGAGCAGTTCTTC. The V and J genes are TRBV19 and TRBJ2-1; D call uncertain. Trimming removed 6 bases from V and 5 bases from J, with 8 bases in between. There are 12 residues in the CDR3. CDR1 is LNHDA, CDR2 SQIVND, per germline (reference sequence).